The 24 T cell receptor beta chains presented below share a single source sample, sequenced in a study of response to subunit inactivated influenza vaccine. TCRdb re-called the RT-PCR reads through MiXCR, storing one row per CDR3 protein. The table includes 290,000 or so distinct CDR3 sequences, roughly 20% detected once. This sample comprised PBMCs from blood, obtained less than 22 months after vaccination. These receptors all come from a man between 50 and 75 years old who received an inactivated influenza vaccine.

This chain connects TRBV4-3 to TRBJ1-1; 8 bases fit TRBD1. The CDR3 covers 13 residues. The V and J ends lost 4 bases and 5 bases, in that order; junction bases with no gene match: 3. CDR1 is LGHNA, CDR2 YSLEER, per germline. This chain's CDR3 is CASSRRGHTEAFF. As DNA, the CDR3 is TGCGCCAGCAGCCGCAGGGGGCATACTGAAGCTTTCTTT.

This clonotype was recorded a few times. This chain joins TRBV15 and TRBJ2-2; TRBD2 matches at 10 bases. Germline V gene lookup returns CDR1 LNHNV and CDR2 YYDKDF (reference sequence). This CDR3 contains 17 residues. V shed 8 bases and J 3 bases; nucleotides not matched to a gene: 12. The CDR3 spells CATSLDRLAGYTGELFF. CDR3 coding DNA: TGTGCCACCTCCTTAGATCGACTAGCGGGCTACACCGGGGAGCTGTTTTTT.

This chain connects TRBV5-1 to TRBJ2-3, with 9 nucleotides matching TRBD2. CDR3 length: 14 residues. J was trimmed by 5 bases and V by 0 bases; bases with no gene match: 1. Germline CDR1 reads SGHRS; CDR2 reads YFSETQ. The CDR3 reads CASSLALAGDTQYF. CDR3 sequence (DNA): TGCGCCAGCAGCTTGGCACTAGCGGGAGATACGCAGTATTTT.

The chain recombines TRBV20-1 with TRBJ2-1; TRBD2 matches 12 bases. V dropped 2 bases and J dropped 8; count of bases not matched to a gene: 10. Germline V gives CDR1 DFQATT, CDR2 SNEGSKA (reference sequence). CDR3 length: 16 residues. Here the CDR3 DNA reads TGCAGTGCTAGAATCCTGACTAGCGGGAGTTTTGATGAGCAGTTCTTC. Translated, it gives CSARILTSGSFDEQFF.

V and J are TRBV12-3 or TRBV12-4 and TRBJ2-6; 8 nucleotides agree with TRBD1. This CDR3 comprises 19 residues. Here the CDR3 reads CTRSSRQGALLPGANVLTF. The CDR3 region has the DNA TGTACCCGCAGTTCCCGGCAGGGGGCTCTTTTACCTGGGGCCAACGTCCTGACTTTC.

CDR3 nucleotide sequence: TGCGCCGCGGCCACCGACTATGGCTACACCTTC. Its protein is CAAATDYGYTF. The chain combines TRBV5-1 with TRBJ1-2; no clear D. The CDR3 is made up of 11 amino acids. Germline V gene data show CDR1 as SGHRS and CDR2 as YFSETQ. The V end was cut by 10 bases, the J end by 3 bases, with 10 bases between.

This chain's CDR3 is CSVSHSLAGAGELFF. The CDR3 DNA is TGCAGCGTTTCCCATAGCTTGGCGGGGGCCGGGGAGCTGTTTTTT. The chain uses TRBV29-1 and TRBJ2-2; 7 bases are shared with TRBD2. Losses at the gene ends were 5 bases for V and 6 bases for J; bases not matched to a gene: 12. The CDR3 runs 15 residues. The germline V gene encodes CDR1 SQVTM and CDR2 ANQGSEA.

This clonotype has more than one count but fewer than ten. The rearrangement uses TRBV10-3 and TRBJ1-1; D not certain. Per germline, CDR1 ENHRY and CDR2 SYGVKD. The CDR3 runs to 14 residues. V lost 0 bases to trimming and J lost 5 bases, with 10 bases between them. The CDR3 region has the DNA TGTGCCATCAGTGAGTCTGGGGAATGGACTGAAGCTTTCTTT. It specifies CAISESGEWTEAFF.

This clonotype has more than one count but fewer than ten. The rearrangement joins TRBV4-3 to TRBJ2-1; 9 positions match TRBD2. V lost 2 bases and J lost 2; bases outside the gene matches: 7. CDR1 is LGHNA, CDR2 YSLEER, per germline. This CDR3 is built from 17 residues. CDR3 sequence (DNA): TGCGCCAGCAGCCAATCCCCTAGCGGGGTAACCTACAATGAGCAGTTCTTC. Its translation is CASSQSPSGVTYNEQFF.

This clonotype was counted a few times. The chain joins TRBV11-2 to TRBJ2-1; a weak D match, TRBD2 (5 bases). CDR1 and CDR2 from the germline V gene are SGHAT and FQNNGV. The CDR3 is 14 residues long. V dropped 0 bases and J dropped 4 bases, with 7 bases sitting between them. CDR3 bases: TGTGCCAGCAGCTTAGAGCTAGCATACAATGAGCAGTTCTTC. Protein sequence: CASSLELAYNEQFF.

This clonotype was observed a few times. The rearrangement uses TRBV5-1 and TRBJ2-7; either TRBD1 or TRBD2 may supply D (5 bases each). CDR1 and CDR2 from the germline V gene are SGHRS and YFSETQ. The CDR3 loop spans 13 amino acids. Deletions cut 4 bases from V and 6 bases from J, with 14 bases between. The CDR3 loop reads CASSRMSGTEQYF. The DNA of the CDR3 is TGCGCCAGCAGCCGAATGTCAGGGACCGAGCAGTACTTC.

A few counts support this clonotype. V is TRBV7-7 and J is TRBJ2-2; the D is unclear. This CDR3 has 11 residues. Trimming took 4 bases from V and 7 from J, leaving 4 bases between them. Germline lookup yields CDR1 SSHAT and CDR2 FNYEAQ (reference sequence). The CDR3 region is CASSWDGELFF. The CDR3 bases are TGTGCCAGCAGCTGGGACGGGGAGCTGTTTTTT.

This clonotype was picked up a small number of times. The gene calls are TRBV20-1 and TRBJ1-1, with 9 bases fitting TRBD1. CDR1 and CDR2 (germline): DFQATT, SNEGSKA (reference sequence). The CDR3 covers 14 residues. J was trimmed by 0 bases and V by 5 bases; bases with no gene match: 4. The CDR3 region has the DNA TGCAGTGCTTTGGACAGGGGAATGAACACTGAAGCTTTCTTT. This codes for CSALDRGMNTEAFF.

This clonotype was seen many times. The CDR3 DNA follows: TGTGCCAGCAGCTTAGAAGGGGGCAGGAGGCAGCCCCAGCATTTT. Protein: CASSLEGGRRQPQHF. This chain joins TRBV11-2 and TRBJ1-5; 7 bases agree with TRBD1. The germline V gene has CDR1 SGHAT and CDR2 FQNNGV. CDR3 length: 15 residues. With 0 bases clipped from V and 7 bases from J, the junction kept 6 bases outside the gene matches.

This clonotype was observed a few times. This chain uses TRBV20-1 with TRBJ1-2; D not certain. The CDR3 is 13 residues long. Per germline, CDR1 DFQATT and CDR2 SNEGSKA (reference sequence). V lost 1 base and J 6 bases, leaving 12 bases between the germline ends. CDR3 amino acids: CSARVWGGNGYTF. The CDR3 DNA is TGCAGTGCTAGAGTTTGGGGAGGGAATGGCTACACCTTC.

V is TRBV5-1 and J is TRBJ2-3; TRBD1 agrees at 10 bases. Trimming cost V 3 bases and J 2 bases; bases outside gene matches: 3. The CDR3 sequence is 15 residues long. Germline CDR1 and CDR2: SGHRS and YFSETQ. The CDR3 sequence is CASSWTGGDTDTQYF. The CDR3 DNA sequence: TGCGCCAGCAGCTGGACAGGGGGAGACACAGATACGCAGTATTTT.

Only a few counts were recorded for this clonotype. The rearrangement links TRBV5-5 to TRBJ2-7; D possibly uses TRBD1 or TRBD2 (5 bases each). The CDR3 is made up of 15 amino acids. With 3 bases removed from V and 2 bases from J, the gap between germline ends came to 15 bases. Germline V gene lookup returns CDR1 SGHKS and CDR2 YYEKEE (reference sequence). The DNA of the CDR3 is TGTGCCAGCAGCTGGAATTGGATGGGGGCCTACGAGCAGTACTTC. Its protein is CASSWNWMGAYEQYF. Full variable domain (missing parts from reference TRBV5-5 and TRBJ2-7): DAGVTQSPTHLIKTRGQQVTLRCSPISGHKSVSWYQQVLGQGPQFIFQYYEKEERGRGNFPDRFSARQFPNYSSELNVNALLLGDSALYLCASSWNWMGAYEQYFGPGTRLTVT.

The chain employs TRBV12-3 or TRBV12-4 and TRBJ2-7; TRBD1 matches at 10 bases. This CDR3 is built from 14 residues. V shed 8 bases, J shed 0 bases, and the junction held 4 bases outside the gene matches. The DNA for the CDR3 is TGTGCCAGCGGGACAGGGGACCTCTCCTACGAGCAGTACTTC. Encoded protein: CASGTGDLSYEQYF.

This chain uses TRBV6-1 with TRBJ2-2; 9 bases align to TRBD1. This CDR3 comprises 16 residues. J was trimmed by 4 bases and V by 8 bases; bases with no gene match: 11. Germline V gene sequence: CDR1 MNHNS, CDR2 SASEGT. The CDR3 DNA reads as TGTGCCAGCGTAGGGACCGGGACAGGGATCACCGGGGAGCTGTTTTTT. Its protein product is CASVGTGTGITGELFF.

This clonotype was observed at least ten times. The rearrangement joins TRBV24-1 to TRBJ2-3; D uncertain. There are 13 residues in the CDR3. Deletions cut 4 bases from V and 6 bases from J, with 10 bases between. Germline-derived CDR1 and CDR2 are KGHDR and SFDVKD. CDR3 nucleotide sequence: TGTGCCACCAGTGAGGCCTCGGTGGATACGCAGTATTTT. It specifies CATSEASVDTQYF.

The gene calls are TRBV11-3 and TRBJ2-1, with unresolved D. This CDR3 is built from 16 residues. Germline V lookup: CDR1 SGHNT, CDR2 YENEEA. V was cut by 0 bases and J by 0 bases, with 9 bases left in between. For the CDR3, the DNA is TGTGCCAGCAGCTTAGAATCGGTAAGCTCCTACAATGAGCAGTTCTTC. Protein sequence: CASSLESVSSYNEQFF.

This clonotype occurred many times. The V and J genes are TRBV10-3 and TRBJ1-1; D is possibly TRBD1 (5 bases). In germline, CDR1 is ENHRY, CDR2 SYGVKD. The CDR3 consists of 13 residues. The V and J ends lost 6 bases and 3 bases respectively, with 11 bases between them. The CDR3 nucleotides are TGTGCCATCAGGGCAGGGTTCGACACTGAAGCTTTCTTT. This gives the protein CAIRAGFDTEAFF.

This clonotype showed up many times. The chain combines TRBV7-9 with TRBJ1-2; 7 bases fit TRBD1. Trimming took 5 bases from V and 2 from J; bases not matched to a gene: 5. The CDR3 runs 14 residues. CDR1 and CDR2 (germline): SEHNR, FQNEAQ (reference sequence). CDR3 nucleotide sequence: TGTGCCAGCAGCCCAGGGACAGCCAACTATGGCTACACCTTC. It codes for CASSPGTANYGYTF. The full variable domain, in which reference TRBV7-9 and TRBJ1-2 provide the parts outside the CDR3, is DTGVSQNPRHKITKRGQNVTFRCDPISEHNRLYWYRQTLGQGPEFLTYFQNEAQLEKSRLLSDRFSAERPKGSFSTLEIQRTEQGDSAMYLCASSPGTANYGYTFGSGTRLTVV.

This chain connects TRBV28 to TRBJ2-5, with a tentative D call TRBD2 (5 bases). The V and J ends lost 2 bases and 5 bases respectively, with 15 bases between them. The germline gives CDR1 MDHEN, CDR2 SYDVKM. CDR3 size: 15 residues. CDR3 sequence: CASSLNPPGWETQYF. The DNA of the CDR3 is TGTGCCAGCAGTTTAAACCCCCCGGGGTGGGAGACCCAGTACTTC.